These T cell receptor beta chains were read from a single sample in a study of neoadjuvant anti-PD-1 for oral cavity cancer. Sequencing used immunoSEQ multiplex PCR; TCRdb keeps in-frame clones, though not all of them. In the table there are some 9,800 clones, roughly two thirds of which are singletons. The specimen comprised PBMCs, sampled after nivolumab (anti-PD-1) treatment. All receptors come from a person aged 40 to 85 with oral cavity squamous cell carcinoma. CDR3s leave out the opening cysteine and the closing phenylalanine or tryptophan. Each record gives: J gene, V gene, CDR3 protein.

>TRBJ1-3|TRBV29-1
SVTGSGNTIY
>TRBJ1-2|TRBV30
AWSAPLNYGYT
>TRBJ2-2|TRBV5-1
ASSLDFANTGELF
>TRBJ2-7|TRBV15
ATSRDYYEQY
>TRBJ1-2|TRBV29-1
SVRDRTFGGGYT
>TRBJ2-3|TRBV12-5
ASGSGVGDTQY
>TRBJ2-2|TRBV6-5
ASSSAGVVTGELF
>TRBJ1-1|TRBV5-5
ASSSQVMNTEAF
>TRBJ2-3|TRBV19
ASSSRATRGDTQY
>TRBJ2-7|TRBV6-1
ASSERAGGVRPEQY
>TRBJ2-3|TRBV7-8
ASSPIRRGPGTDTQY
>TRBJ1-1|TRBV20-1
SAANLEAF
>TRBJ2-7|TRBV29-1
SVYRGDSKGEQY
>TRBJ2-4|TRBV15
ATSRDELAKNIQY
>TRBJ2-1|TRBV19
ASSIGPGVGNEQF
>TRBJ1-2|TRBV30
AWRTYRGGSHDT
>TRBJ2-3|TRBV6-1
ASRMMERVADTQY
>TRBJ2-7|TRBV11-1
ASSLGYTSYEQY
>TRBJ2-2|TRBV6-5
ASSISSITGELF
>TRBJ1-4|TRBV7-8
ASSFLTGSNEKLF
>TRBJ1-3|TRBV6-5
ASSYDPVENTIY
>TRBJ1-5|TRBV6-1
ASLGRAGNQPQH
>TRBJ2-3|TRBV30
AWSVHRTDTQY
>TRBJ2-7|TRBV5-1
ASSLDGAGDEQY
>TRBJ2-3|TRBV7-9
ASSTTSTDTQY
>TRBJ1-1|TRBV28
ASTPLGHGGLNTEAF
>TRBJ2-1|TRBV6-6
ASSRDSHNEQF
>TRBJ2-2|TRBV5-1
ASRTSANTGELF
>TRBJ2-7|TRBV10-3
AISEPRGSGGYEQY
>TRBJ1-1|TRBV7-9
ASSEIPLNTEAF
>TRBJ1-6|TRBV5-6
ASSLGQGLSSYNSPLH
>TRBJ1-2|TRBV5-1
ASSPAGESYGYT
>TRBJ2-7|TRBV9
ASSVAQGGTYEQY
>TRBJ1-1|TRBV7-2
ASSSGVGWTEAF
>TRBJ1-6|TRBV7-2
ASSSIYRESPLH
>TRBJ1-3|TRBV21-1
ASSKERRTGSGNTIY
>TRBJ2-1|TRBV5-6
ASSLGPAVPGQEQF
>TRBJ1-2|TRBV6-1
ASSSDTPNYGYT
>TRBJ2-3|TRBV4-1
ASSQVMSVSSTDTQY
>TRBJ2-7|TRBV28
ASTLSSGSLYYEQY
>TRBJ1-6|TRBV5-5
ASSLDGRPESPLH
>TRBJ1-4|TRBV11-1
ASSRGTSEKLF
>TRBJ2-3|TRBV5-1
ASSLTGRGTDTQY
>TRBJ1-4|TRBV2
ASRSGQGSNEKLF
>TRBJ1-2|TRBV27
ASSNDPLYGYT
>TRBJ2-1|TRBV7-9
ASSLRPALAHPGGDEQF
>TRBJ2-2|TRBV6-1
ASSDARANTGELF
>TRBJ2-7|TRBV7-6
ASSLGGHKIYEQY
>TRBJ1-5|TRBV6-1
ATESGQPNQPQH
>TRBJ2-3|TRBV15
ATSRARGGTDTQY
>TRBJ2-4|TRBV5-6
ASSSLGSTKNIQY
>TRBJ2-1|TRBV5-4
ASSLAGGYSNEQF
>TRBJ1-5|TRBV4-1
ASSPRGQGPDQPQH
>TRBJ1-4|TRBV5-4
ASSLDRGHSEKLF
>TRBJ1-2|TRBV27
ASSSGTGVNYGYT
>TRBJ2-3|TRBV5-8
ASSLALAGYTDTQY
>TRBJ1-2|TRBV6-5
ASRTGTYGYT
>TRBJ2-7|TRBV4-1
ASSQEGGRKGEQY
>TRBJ1-5|TRBV25-1
ASSAGTGSQPQH